The T cell receptor (beta chain) described here comes from a study of PD-L1 blockade in urothelial cancer. Study context: Blood samples contained a median about 150,000 T cells.

The repertoire was sequenced with immunoSEQ multiplex PCR; TCRdb's copy has only in-frame clones and lacks some. The sample has approximately 63,000 clones, about 81% seen once. The time point was: pretreatment peripheral blood. Patient disease was locally advanced or metastatic urothelial carcinoma. Between 1 and 8 samples per patient were obtained, pretreatment and on-treatment. Germline V gene lookup returns CDR1 SGHVS and CDR2 FQNEAQ. The length of the CDR3 is 15 residues. The trim removed 3 bases at V and 4 bases at J, leaving 3 bases unmatched. This TCR came from a man between 65 and 85 years old with urothelial cancer. The material sequenced was PBMCs, taken around atezolizumab (anti-PD-L1) treatment. The gene calls are TRBV7-8 and TRBJ2-3; 11 bases are shared with TRBD2. The CDR3 DNA is TGTGCCAGCAGCTTTAATAGCGGGAGGGCAGATACGCAGTATTTT. This sequence encodes CASSFNSGRADTQYF.